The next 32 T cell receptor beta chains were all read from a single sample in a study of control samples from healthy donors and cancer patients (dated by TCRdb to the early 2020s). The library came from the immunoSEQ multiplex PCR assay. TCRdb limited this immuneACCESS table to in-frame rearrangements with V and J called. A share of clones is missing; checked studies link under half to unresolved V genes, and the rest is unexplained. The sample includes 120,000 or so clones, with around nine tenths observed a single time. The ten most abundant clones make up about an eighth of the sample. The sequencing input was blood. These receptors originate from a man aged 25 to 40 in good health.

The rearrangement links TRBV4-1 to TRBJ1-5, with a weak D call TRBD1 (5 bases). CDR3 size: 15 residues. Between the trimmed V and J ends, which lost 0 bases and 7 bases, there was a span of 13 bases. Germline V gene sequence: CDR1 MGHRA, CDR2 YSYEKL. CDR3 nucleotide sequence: TGCGCCAGCAGCCAAGAACCAGGGTATCGACAGCCCCAGCATTTT. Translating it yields CASSQEPGYRQPQHF.

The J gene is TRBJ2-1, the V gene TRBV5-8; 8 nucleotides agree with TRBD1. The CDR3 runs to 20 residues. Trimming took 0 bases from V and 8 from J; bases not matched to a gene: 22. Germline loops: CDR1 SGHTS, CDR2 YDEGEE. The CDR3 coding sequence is TGTGCCAGCAGCTTGGCTTATGTTTTATTCATGGACAGGGAAGGTGATGAGCAGTTCTTC. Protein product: CASSLAYVLFMDREGDEQFF.

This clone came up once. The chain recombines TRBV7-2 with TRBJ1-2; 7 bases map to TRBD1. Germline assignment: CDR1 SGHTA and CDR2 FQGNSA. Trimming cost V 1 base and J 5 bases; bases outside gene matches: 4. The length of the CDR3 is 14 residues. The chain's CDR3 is CASSLDRGGYGYTF. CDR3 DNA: TGTGCCAGCAGCTTAGACAGGGGCGGGTATGGCTACACCTTC.

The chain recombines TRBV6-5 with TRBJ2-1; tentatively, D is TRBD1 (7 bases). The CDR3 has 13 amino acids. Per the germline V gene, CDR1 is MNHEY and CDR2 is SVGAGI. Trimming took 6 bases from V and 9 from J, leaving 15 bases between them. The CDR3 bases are TGTGCCAGCAGCCCCTTGGAGGGGGCTGAGCAGTTCTTC. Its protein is CASSPLEGAEQFF.

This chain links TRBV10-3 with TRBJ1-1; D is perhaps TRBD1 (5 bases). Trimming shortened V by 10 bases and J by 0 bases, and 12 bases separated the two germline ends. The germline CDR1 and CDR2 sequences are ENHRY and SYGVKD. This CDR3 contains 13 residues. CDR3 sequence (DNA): TGTGCCAGTAGGGGATTAATGAACACTGAAGCTTTCTTT. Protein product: CASRGLMNTEAFF.

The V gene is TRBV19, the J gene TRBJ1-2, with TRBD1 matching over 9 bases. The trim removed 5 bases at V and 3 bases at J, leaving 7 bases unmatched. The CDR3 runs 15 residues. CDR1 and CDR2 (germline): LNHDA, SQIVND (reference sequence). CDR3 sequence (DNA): TGTGCCAGTAGTCCGTGGACAGGGGCGGACTATGGCTACACCTTC. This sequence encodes CASSPWTGADYGYTF. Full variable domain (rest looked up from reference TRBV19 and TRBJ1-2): DGGITQSPKYLFRKEGQNVTLSCEQNLNHDAMYWYRQDPGQGLRLIYYSQIVNDFQKGDIAEGYSVSREKKESFPLTVTSAQKNPTAFYLCASSPWTGADYGYTFGSGTRLTVV.

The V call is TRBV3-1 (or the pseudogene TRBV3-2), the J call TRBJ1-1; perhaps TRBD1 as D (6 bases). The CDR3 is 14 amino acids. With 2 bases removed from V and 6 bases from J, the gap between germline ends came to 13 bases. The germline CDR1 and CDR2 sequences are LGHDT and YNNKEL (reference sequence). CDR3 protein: CASSQSGASAEAFF. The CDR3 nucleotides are TGTGCCAGCAGCCAATCAGGGGCAAGCGCTGAAGCTTTCTTT.

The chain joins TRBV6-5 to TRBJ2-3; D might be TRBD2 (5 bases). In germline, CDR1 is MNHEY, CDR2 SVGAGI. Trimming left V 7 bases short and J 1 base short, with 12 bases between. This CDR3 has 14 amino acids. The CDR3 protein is CASKSQEGTDTQYF. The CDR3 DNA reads TGTGCCAGCAAGTCCCAGGAGGGCACAGATACGCAGTATTTT.

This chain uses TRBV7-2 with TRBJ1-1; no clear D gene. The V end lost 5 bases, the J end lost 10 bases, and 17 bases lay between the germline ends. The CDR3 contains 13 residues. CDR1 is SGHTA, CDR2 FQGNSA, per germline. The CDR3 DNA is TGTGCCAGCAGCCTAGACTCATTCGTTGGAGCTTTCTTT. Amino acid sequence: CASSLDSFVGAFF.

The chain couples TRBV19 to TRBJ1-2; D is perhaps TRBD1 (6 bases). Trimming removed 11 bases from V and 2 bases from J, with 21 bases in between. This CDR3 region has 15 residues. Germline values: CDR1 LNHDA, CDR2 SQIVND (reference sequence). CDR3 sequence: CAVQTGRVLNYGYTF. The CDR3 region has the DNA TGTGCCGTCCAGACAGGTCGTGTCCTCAACTATGGCTACACCTTC. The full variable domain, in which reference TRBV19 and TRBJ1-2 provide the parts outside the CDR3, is DGGITQSPKYLFRKEGQNVTLSCEQNLNHDAMYWYRQDPGQGLRLIYYSQIVNDFQKGDIAEGYSVSREKKESFPLTVTSAQKNPTAFYLCAVQTGRVLNYGYTFGSGTRLTVV.

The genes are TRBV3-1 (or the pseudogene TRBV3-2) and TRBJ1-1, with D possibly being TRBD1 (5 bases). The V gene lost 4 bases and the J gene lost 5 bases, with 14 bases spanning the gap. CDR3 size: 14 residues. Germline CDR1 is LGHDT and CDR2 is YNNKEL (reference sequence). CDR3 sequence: CASSRETEGTEAFF. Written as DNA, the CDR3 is TGTGCCAGCAGCCGAGAGACAGAGGGTACTGAAGCTTTCTTT.

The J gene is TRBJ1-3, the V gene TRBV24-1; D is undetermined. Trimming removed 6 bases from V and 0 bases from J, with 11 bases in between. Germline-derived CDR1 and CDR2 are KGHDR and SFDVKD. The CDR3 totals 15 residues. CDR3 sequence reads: CATSIPGSSGNTIYF. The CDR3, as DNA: TGTGCCACCAGTATCCCCGGAAGCTCTGGAAACACCATATATTTT.

CDR3 in DNA: TGTGCCATCAGTGAAAAAAGCGGGGGGGCTCGGGGAGATACGCAGTATTTT. Its protein is CAISEKSGGARGDTQYF. The rearrangement uses TRBV10-3 and TRBJ2-3; 10 nucleotides agree with TRBD2. The CDR3 length is 17 residues. The trim removed 3 bases at V and 5 bases at J, leaving 11 bases unmatched. Germline V gene lookup returns CDR1 ENHRY and CDR2 SYGVKD.

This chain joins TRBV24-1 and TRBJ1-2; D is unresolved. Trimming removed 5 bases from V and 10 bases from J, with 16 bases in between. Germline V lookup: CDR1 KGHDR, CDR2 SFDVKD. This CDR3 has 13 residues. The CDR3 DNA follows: TGTGCCACCAGTGGTGCCCACGAAATATCCTACACCTTC. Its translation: CATSGAHEISYTF.

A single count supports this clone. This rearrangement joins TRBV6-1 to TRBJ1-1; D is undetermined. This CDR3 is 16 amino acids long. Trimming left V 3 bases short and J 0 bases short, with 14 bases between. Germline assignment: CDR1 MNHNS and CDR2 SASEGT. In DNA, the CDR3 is TGTGCCAGCAGTGAGACTGTGGACCATCTGAACACTGAAGCTTTCTTT. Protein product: CASSETVDHLNTEAFF.

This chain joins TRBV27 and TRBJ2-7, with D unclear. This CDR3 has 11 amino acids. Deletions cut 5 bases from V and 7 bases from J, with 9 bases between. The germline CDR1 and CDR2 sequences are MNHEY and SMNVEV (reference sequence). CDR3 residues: CASSPLEEQYV. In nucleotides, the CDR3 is TGTGCCAGCAGTCCCCTCGAGGAGCAGTACGTC.

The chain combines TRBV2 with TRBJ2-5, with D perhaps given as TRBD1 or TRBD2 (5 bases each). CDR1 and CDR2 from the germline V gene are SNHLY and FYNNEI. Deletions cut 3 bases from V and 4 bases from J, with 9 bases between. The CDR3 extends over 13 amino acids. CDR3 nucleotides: TGTGCCAGCAGTGAGATGGGGACAGAGACCCAGTACTTC. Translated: CASSEMGTETQYF.

DNA for the CDR3: TGTGCCAGCTCACCCGCGATGAGGGCGGGAAACACCATATATTTT. It encodes CASSPAMRAGNTIYF. This sequence joins TRBV18 and TRBJ1-3, with no clear D. The CDR3 runs to 15 residues. V was cut by 3 bases and J by 4 bases, with 13 bases left in between. Per the germline V gene, CDR1 is KGHSH and CDR2 is LQKENI. The full variable domain, with the rest looked up from reference TRBV18 and TRBJ1-3, is NAGVMQNPRHLVRRRGQEARLRCSPMKGHSHVYWYRQLPEEGLKFMVYLQKENIIDESGMPKERFSAEFPKEGPSILRIQQVVRGDSAAYFCASSPAMRAGNTIYFGEGSWLTVV.

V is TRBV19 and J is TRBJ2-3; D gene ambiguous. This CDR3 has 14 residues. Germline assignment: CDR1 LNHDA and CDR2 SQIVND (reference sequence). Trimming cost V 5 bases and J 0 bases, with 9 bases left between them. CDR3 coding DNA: TGTGCCAGTAGTCGAGGAACTAGCACAGATACGCAGTATTTT. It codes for CASSRGTSTDTQYF.

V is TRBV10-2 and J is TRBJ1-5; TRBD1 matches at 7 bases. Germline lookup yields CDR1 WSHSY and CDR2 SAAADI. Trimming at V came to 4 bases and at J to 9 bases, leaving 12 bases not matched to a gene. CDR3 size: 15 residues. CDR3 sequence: CASSVLNRGPTPQHF. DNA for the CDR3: TGCGCCAGCAGTGTTCTTAACAGGGGCCCCACGCCCCAGCATTTT.

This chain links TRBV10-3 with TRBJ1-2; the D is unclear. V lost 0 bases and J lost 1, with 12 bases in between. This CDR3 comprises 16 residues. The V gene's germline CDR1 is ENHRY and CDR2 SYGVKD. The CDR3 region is CAISESRTAVNYGYTF. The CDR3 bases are TGTGCCATCAGTGAGTCGAGGACGGCTGTTAACTATGGCTACACCTTC.

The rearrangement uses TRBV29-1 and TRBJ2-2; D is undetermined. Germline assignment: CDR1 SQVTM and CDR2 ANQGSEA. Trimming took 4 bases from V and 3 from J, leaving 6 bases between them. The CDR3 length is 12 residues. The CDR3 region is CSVVKDTGELFF. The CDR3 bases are TGCAGCGTTGTTAAGGACACCGGGGAGCTGTTTTTT.

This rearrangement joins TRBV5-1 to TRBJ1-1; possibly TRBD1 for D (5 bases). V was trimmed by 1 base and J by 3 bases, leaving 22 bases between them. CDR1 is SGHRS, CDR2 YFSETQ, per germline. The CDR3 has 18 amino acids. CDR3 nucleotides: TGCGCCAGCAGCTTGCGACGGACGGTAAAGGGGCTTGACACTGAAGCTTTCTTT. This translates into CASSLRRTVKGLDTEAFF.

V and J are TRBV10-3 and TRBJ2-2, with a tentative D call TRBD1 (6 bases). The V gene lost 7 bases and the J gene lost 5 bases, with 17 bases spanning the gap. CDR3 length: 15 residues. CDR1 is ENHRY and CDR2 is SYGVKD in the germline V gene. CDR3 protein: CAINRQVGGTGELFF. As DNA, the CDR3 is TGTGCCATCAACAGACAGGTCGGAGGAACCGGGGAGCTGTTTTTT.

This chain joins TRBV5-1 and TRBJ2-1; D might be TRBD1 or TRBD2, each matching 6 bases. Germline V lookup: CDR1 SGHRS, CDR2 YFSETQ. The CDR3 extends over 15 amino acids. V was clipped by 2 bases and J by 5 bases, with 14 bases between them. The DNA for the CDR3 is TGCGCCAGCAGCTTAGGACTTGGGGGGCACAATGAGCAGTTCTTC. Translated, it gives CASSLGLGGHNEQFF.

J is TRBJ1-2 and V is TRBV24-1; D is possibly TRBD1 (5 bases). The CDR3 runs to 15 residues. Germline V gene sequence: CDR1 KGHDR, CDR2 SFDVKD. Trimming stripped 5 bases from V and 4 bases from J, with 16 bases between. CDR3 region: CATSGENRLVYGYTF. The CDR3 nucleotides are TGTGCCACCAGTGGAGAGAACAGGTTGGTCTATGGCTACACCTTC.

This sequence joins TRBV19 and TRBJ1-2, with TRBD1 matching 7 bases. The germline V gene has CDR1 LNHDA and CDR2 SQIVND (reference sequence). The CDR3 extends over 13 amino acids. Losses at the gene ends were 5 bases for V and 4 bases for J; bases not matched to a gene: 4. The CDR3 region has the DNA TGTGCCAGTAGTCTCGGGACAGTCTATGGCTACACCTTC. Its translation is CASSLGTVYGYTF.

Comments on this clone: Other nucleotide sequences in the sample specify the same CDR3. The DNA for the CDR3 is TGCGCCAGCAGCCAAGTGGGGGAAGAGACCCAGTACTTC. This encodes CASSQVGEETQYF. The rearrangement uses TRBV4-1 and TRBJ2-5, with D perhaps matching TRBD1 or TRBD2 (5 bases each). V was cut by 1 base and J by 3 bases, with 6 bases left in between. The germline gives CDR1 MGHRA, CDR2 YSYEKL. The CDR3 is 13 amino acids.

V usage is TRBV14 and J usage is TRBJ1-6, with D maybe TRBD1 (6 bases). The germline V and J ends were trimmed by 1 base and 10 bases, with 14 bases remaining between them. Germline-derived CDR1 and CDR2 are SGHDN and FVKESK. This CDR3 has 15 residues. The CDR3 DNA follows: TGTGCCAGCAGCCAAGGCACAGGGTGGAGATCACCCCTCCACTTT. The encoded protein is CASSQGTGWRSPLHF.

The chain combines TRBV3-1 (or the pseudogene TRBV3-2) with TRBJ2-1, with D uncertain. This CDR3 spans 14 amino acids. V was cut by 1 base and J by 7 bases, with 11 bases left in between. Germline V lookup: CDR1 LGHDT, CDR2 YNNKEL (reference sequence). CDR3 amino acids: CASSQGPMVNEQFF. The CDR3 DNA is TGTGCCAGCAGCCAAGGACCCATGGTGAATGAGCAGTTCTTC.

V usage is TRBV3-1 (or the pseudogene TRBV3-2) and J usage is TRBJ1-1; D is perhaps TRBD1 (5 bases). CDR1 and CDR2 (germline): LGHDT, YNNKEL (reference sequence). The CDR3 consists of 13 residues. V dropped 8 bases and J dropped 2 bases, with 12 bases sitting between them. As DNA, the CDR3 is TGTGCCAGCGCCGTCGACAGTAACACTGAAGCTTTCTTT. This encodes CASAVDSNTEAFF.

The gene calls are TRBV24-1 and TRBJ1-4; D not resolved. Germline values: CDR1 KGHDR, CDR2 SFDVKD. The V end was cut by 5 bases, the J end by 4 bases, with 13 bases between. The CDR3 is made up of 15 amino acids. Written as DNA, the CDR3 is TGTGCCACCAGTGCGGGAGGGAGTTATAATGAAAAACTGTTTTTT. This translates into CATSAGGSYNEKLFF.